The 13 T cell receptor beta chains reported below all come from one sample, sequenced in a study of regulatory T cells in long-lasting Graves disease. The time point was: newly diagnosed GD, antithyroid drugs for less than 3 months. The TCR library was made from RNA extracted from PBMCs. Library construction for TCR beta used iRepertoire HTBI primers and Arm-PCR of CDR3 regions. MiXCR, run by TCRdb on the multiplex PCR reads, gives a single entry per CDR3 protein. The sample comprises about 520,000 distinct CDR3 sequences, more than 10% of which are singletons, and around 9.3% rests with the top ten. These same records also appear under a second study, on T cells in Graves' hyperthyroidism and ophthalmopathy.

This specimen was peripheral blood mononuclear cells (PBMCs), taken at new diagnosis, from a patient treated with antithyroid drugs. The receptor source for this set is a woman in her twenties or thirties with Graves disease.

J is TRBJ2-2 and V is TRBV4-2; perhaps D is TRBD1 or TRBD2 (5 bases each). From germline, CDR1 is LGHNA and CDR2 YNFKEQ. Trimming stripped 3 bases from V and 3 bases from J, with 23 bases between. This CDR3 is built from 19 residues. CDR3 nucleotide sequence: TGTGCCAGCAGCCAGCCCAGACGGGGTCGGGGACCTTACACCGGGGAGCTGTTTTTT. Its protein product is CASSQPRRGRGPYTGELFF.

In this sample, this clonotype turned up once. Being one base from a much bigger clone, this may be a read error. The V gene is TRBV18, the J gene TRBJ2-3, with D maybe TRBD2 (6 bases). The CDR3 totals 18 residues. The V gene's germline CDR1 is KGHSH and CDR2 LQKENI. CDR3 bases: TGTGCCAGCCCACCACCGAGTCGTGGGGGAGGCGGCACAGATACGCAGTATTTT. Translation: CASPPPSRGGGGTDTQYF.

The table lists this clonotype with a few counts. CDR3 sequence (DNA): TGCAGTGCTACGAGCGGGAGTTTCTACGAGCAGTACTTC. Protein sequence: CSATSGSFYEQYF. The chain recombines TRBV20-1 with TRBJ2-7; 8 bases align to TRBD2. Germline CDR1 and CDR2: DFQATT and SNEGSKA (reference sequence). V was pared by 4 bases and J by 3 bases, with 5 bases of the junction left unmatched. The CDR3 has 13 residues.

This clonotype was observed at least ten times. The V and J genes are TRBV2 and TRBJ1-2, with D possibly matching TRBD1 (6 bases). The CDR3 extends over 12 amino acids. Germline V lookup: CDR1 SNHLY, CDR2 FYNNEI. V lost 8 bases, J lost 4 bases, and 11 bases lay in between. CDR3 sequence reads: CASGGQFYGYTF. CDR3 coding DNA: TGTGCCAGCGGCGGACAGTTCTATGGCTACACCTTC.

This clonotype has a count of ten or more. This chain joins TRBV30 and TRBJ2-5; possibly TRBD2 for D (6 bases). The V and J ends lost 0 bases and 5 bases respectively, with 10 bases between them. The CDR3 runs 13 residues. Germline CDR1 is GTSNPN and CDR2 is SVGIG (reference sequence). CDR3 bases: TGTGCCTGGAGTGTAACCGGAGGGGAGACCCAGTACTTC. Amino acids: CAWSVTGGETQYF.

This clonotype was observed at least ten times. V is TRBV24-1 and J is TRBJ1-4; 8 nucleotides line up with TRBD1. Germline lookup yields CDR1 KGHDR and CDR2 SFDVKD. This CDR3 is built from 15 residues. Unmatched junction bases numbered 10, after V lost 7 bases and J lost 7 bases. The DNA of the CDR3 is TGTGCCACCAGCTTTGGGACAGGTGAAAGTGAAAAACTGTTTTTT. Translation gives CATSFGTGESEKLFF.

This clonotype came up a few times. The chain recombines TRBV13 with TRBJ2-5; D is perhaps TRBD1 or TRBD2 (6 bases each). This CDR3 is built from 13 residues. Germline V gene lookup returns CDR1 PRHDT and CDR2 FYEKMQ (reference sequence). The germline V and J ends were trimmed by 5 bases and 6 bases, with 13 bases remaining between them. CDR3 coding DNA: TGTGCCAGCAGCCGGGGGCTCCAGCAGACCCAGTACTTC. It encodes CASSRGLQQTQYF.

In this sample, this clonotype turned up many times. J is TRBJ1-1 and V is TRBV12-3 or TRBV12-4; TRBD1 matches 7 bases. This CDR3 region has 14 residues. After removal of 5 bases from V and 5 bases from J, the junction contained 8 bases not matched to a gene. As DNA, the CDR3 is TGTGCCAGCAGTACGCGGACAGGAGGGACTGAAGCTTTCTTT. Translating gives CASSTRTGGTEAFF.

In regard to this clonotype: A much larger clone sits a single nucleotide away, making a read error possible. The genes are TRBV7-9 and TRBJ2-1; TRBD1 agrees at 7 bases. Trimming cost V 3 bases and J 13 bases; bases outside gene matches: 12. The germline V gene has CDR1 SEHNR and CDR2 FQNEAQ (reference sequence). The CDR3 covers 14 residues. The chain's CDR3 is CASSLGTVGETQFF. The CDR3 region has the DNA TGTGCCAGCAGCTTGGGGACAGTCGGGGAGACCCAGTTCTTC. Complete variable domain (other parts from reference TRBV7-9 and TRBJ2-1): DTGVSQNPRHKITKRGQNVTFRCDPISEHNRLYWYRQTLGQGPEFLTYFQNEAQLEKSRLLSDRFSAERPKGSFSTLEIQRTEQGDSAMYLCASSLGTVGETQFFGPGTRLTVL.

The rearrangement uses TRBV7-2 and TRBJ2-7, with D possibly TRBD2 on 6 matching bases. Germline CDR1 reads SGHTA; CDR2 reads FQGNSA. Trimming stripped 0 bases from V and 0 bases from J, with 21 bases between. This CDR3 has 19 amino acids. The CDR3 coding sequence is TGTGCCAGCAGCTTAGCAAGTTTAGGAGGGTCTAGCAGCTCCTACGAGCAGTACTTC. It encodes CASSLASLGGSSSSYEQYF. Together with reference TRBV7-2 and TRBJ2-7, the CDR3 gives the full variable domain: GAGVSQSPSNKVTEKGKDVELRCDPISGHTALYWYRQSLGQGLEFLIYFQGNSAPDKSGLPSDRFSAERTGGSVSTLTIQRTQQEDSAVYLCASSLASLGGSSSSYEQYFGPGTRLTVT.

This clonotype was seen many times. The genes are TRBV7-3 and TRBJ1-1; 8 bases fit TRBD1. Germline V gene data show CDR1 as SGHTA and CDR2 as FQGTGA. The CDR3 contains 15 residues. V dropped 3 bases and J dropped 5; count of bases not matched to a gene: 8. The CDR3 loop is CASSLIRQGKTEAFF. CDR3 coding DNA: TGTGCCAGCAGCTTGATCCGACAGGGGAAGACTGAAGCTTTCTTT.

This clonotype was detected ten times or more. This chain joins TRBV20-1 and TRBJ2-1, with D possibly TRBD1 on 5 matching bases. CDR1 is DFQATT and CDR2 is SNEGSKA in the germline V gene (reference sequence). The CDR3 consists of 13 residues. Trimming left V 0 bases short and J 2 bases short, with 5 bases between. The CDR3 nucleotides read TGCAGTGCTAGAGAGGACACCTACAATGAGCAGTTCTTC. Translation gives CSAREDTYNEQFF.

This clonotype was seen many times. This sequence joins TRBV28 and TRBJ1-6; 8 nucleotides agree with TRBD1. V lost 8 bases and J lost 9; bases outside the gene matches: 24. The CDR3 is 19 residues long. From germline, CDR1 is MDHEN and CDR2 SYDVKM. CDR3 bases: TGTGCCAGCCGCCGGGACAGGATTTCATACAGGGGCCCTAGTTCACCCCTCCACTTT. It encodes CASRRDRISYRGPSSPLHF.